Presented here are 17 T cell receptor beta chains from one specimen sequenced in a study of shared clonotypes between healthy human individuals. Generated by immunoSEQ multiplex PCR, the TCRdb table keeps only in-frame clones and is missing some. Found here are 90,000 to 100,000 clones, around half of them singletons; the top ten hold roughly 16%. The sample consisted of PBMCs. These receptors were obtained from a woman aged 40 to 50 in good health. Some clones in this sample may be carry-over from other donors' samples.

At least ten counts were recorded for this clone. V and J are TRBV7-9 and TRBJ1-2; 9 positions match TRBD1. V lost 4 bases to trimming and J lost 7 bases; unmatched junction nucleotides: 10. CDR3 size: 15 residues. Germline CDR1 is SEHNR and CDR2 is FQNEAQ (reference sequence). The CDR3 loop is CASSSEVGQGFGYTF. The CDR3, as DNA: TGTGCCAGCAGCTCGGAGGTGGGACAGGGCTTTGGCTACACCTTC. The variable domain in full, with the rest retrieved from reference TRBV7-9 and TRBJ1-2, is DTGVSQNPRHKITKRGQNVTFRCDPISEHNRLYWYRQTLGQGPEFLTYFQNEAQLEKSRLLSDRFSAERPKGSFSTLEIQRTEQGDSAMYLCASSSEVGQGFGYTFGSGTRLTVV.

In its sample, this clone was seen many times. The gene calls are TRBV11-2 and TRBJ1-4; weak D call: TRBD1 (6 bases). Between the trimmed V and J ends, which lost 5 bases and 6 bases, there was a span of 10 bases. The length of the CDR3 is 13 residues. Germline CDR1 reads SGHAT; CDR2 reads FQNNGV. This chain's CDR3 is CASSEDRDEKLFF. CDR3 DNA: TGTGCCAGCAGCGAGGACAGAGATGAAAAACTGTTTTTT.

The chain employs TRBV28 and TRBJ1-4; perhaps TRBD1 as D (5 bases). Germline-derived CDR1 and CDR2 are MDHEN and SYDVKM. Deletions cut 6 bases from V and 5 bases from J, with 16 bases between. This CDR3 has 15 amino acids. CDR3 sequence reads: CASRPNRLINEKLFF. The CDR3 DNA sequence: TGTGCCAGCAGGCCCAACAGGTTAATCAATGAAAAACTGTTTTTT.

This chain joins TRBV6-5 and TRBJ1-1; 8 nucleotides align to TRBD1. The germline V gene encodes CDR1 MNHEY and CDR2 SVGAGI. This CDR3 has 16 residues. Trimming took 2 bases from V and 3 from J; bases not matched to a gene: 8. The CDR3 DNA follows: TGTGCCAGCAGTTACCCCGACAGGGGATGGGACACTGAAGCTTTCTTT. Translating it yields CASSYPDRGWDTEAFF.

This clone was counted between two and nine times. J is TRBJ2-7 and V is TRBV9, with 8 bases identical to TRBD2. The CDR3 totals 15 residues. Germline loops: CDR1 SGDLS, CDR2 YYNGEE. V lost 0 bases, J lost 2 bases, and 4 bases stayed unmatched. The CDR3 sequence is CASSVASGSAYEQYF. CDR3 in DNA: TGTGCCAGCAGCGTAGCCAGCGGGAGTGCCTACGAGCAGTACTTC.

The table lists this clone with many counts. The chain combines TRBV5-1 with TRBJ1-2, with 7 bases matching TRBD1. Looked up from germline, CDR1 is SGHRS and CDR2 is YFSETQ. The CDR3 extends over 14 amino acids. J lost 6 bases, V lost 0 bases, and 5 bases had no gene match. The CDR3 sequence: CASSLARDSDGYTF. The CDR3 coding sequence is TGCGCCAGCAGCTTGGCCCGGGACAGTGATGGCTACACCTTC.

The V and J genes are TRBV7-3 and TRBJ2-5, with D maybe TRBD1 (5 bases). TRBJ2-7 matches the DNA end more closely, so the J call is doubtful. Germline V CDR1 and CDR2: SGHTA, FQGTGA. The CDR3 is made up of 14 amino acids. The CDR3 nucleotides are TGTGCCAGCAGCCCTCGATGGGGCTTCTACGAGCAGTACTTC. It translates to CASSPRWGFYEQYF.

This clone was detected many times. The rearrangement links TRBV28 to TRBJ1-5, with D uncertain. Trimming took 11 bases from V and 1 from J, leaving 9 bases between them. Germline V lookup: CDR1 MDHEN, CDR2 SYDVKM. This CDR3 comprises 12 residues. This CDR3 reads CAGQDSNQPQHF. The DNA of the CDR3 is TGTGCCGGCCAGGACAGCAATCAGCCCCAGCATTTT. Drawing the rest from reference TRBV28 and TRBJ1-5, the complete variable domain is DVKVTQSSRYLVKRTGEKVFLECVQDMDHENMFWYRQDPGLGLRLIYFSYDVKMKEKGDIPEGYSVSREKKERFSLILESASTNQTSMYLCAGQDSNQPQHFGDGTRLSIL.

This clone was seen ten or more times. The chain couples TRBV9 to TRBJ1-1; D is perhaps TRBD1 (6 bases). This CDR3 has 13 amino acids. The germline gives CDR1 SGDLS, CDR2 YYNGEE. V lost 1 base to trimming and J lost 4 bases, with 8 bases between them. CDR3 DNA sequence: TGTGCCAGCAGCGTAAGAGGGGGCACTGAAGCTTTCTTT. It is translated as CASSVRGGTEAFF.

This rearrangement joins TRBV29-1 to TRBJ2-1, with 8 bases identical to TRBD1. Losses at the gene ends were 4 bases for V and 9 bases for J; bases not matched to a gene: 8. In germline, CDR1 is SQVTM, CDR2 ANQGSEA. This CDR3 contains 13 residues. CDR3 in amino acids: CSVGDRRDVEQFF. CDR3 in DNA: TGCAGCGTTGGGGACAGGCGAGATGTTGAGCAGTTCTTC.

This sequence joins TRBV30 and TRBJ2-1; TRBD1 matches 9 bases. Per germline, CDR1 GTSNPN and CDR2 SVGIG (reference sequence). V was clipped by 5 bases and J by 9 bases; unmatched bases: 5. The CDR3 is 12 amino acids. CDR3 nucleotide sequence: TGTGCCTGGGACTCGACAGGGGGTGAGCAGTTCTTC. It specifies CAWDSTGGEQFF.

This clone is categorized as medium-sized. This sample also contains other DNA sequences that code for the same CDR3. CDR3 coding DNA: TGTGCCTGGAGTGGCACCTACGAGCAGTACTTC. Its protein is CAWSGTYEQYF. The J gene is TRBJ2-7, the V gene TRBV30; D not resolved. Trimming shortened V by 1 base and J by 2 bases, and 3 bases separated the two germline ends. Germline CDR1 and CDR2: GTSNPN and SVGIG (reference sequence). The CDR3 is made up of 11 amino acids.

Only a few counts were recorded for this clone. This chain uses TRBV7-9 with TRBJ2-5; 7 bases fit TRBD1. Gene TRBJ2-7 matches the end of the DNA better, so the J call may be wrong. The CDR3 has 15 residues. Germline CDR1 SEHNR, CDR2 FQNEAQ (reference sequence). The CDR3 protein is CASSPLKGGHYEQYF. The CDR3 DNA follows: TGTGCCAGCAGCCCACTGAAAGGGGGCCACTACGAGCAGTACTTC.

The V call is TRBV5-1, the J call TRBJ2-5, with 9 nucleotides matching TRBD1. With the DNA end fitting TRBJ2-7 better, the J assignment may be wrong. Germline V CDR1 and CDR2: SGHRS, YFSETQ. CDR3 length: 15 residues. CDR3 loop: CASRKPDRGSYEQYF. The CDR3 DNA is TGCGCCAGCAGGAAGCCGGACAGGGGATCCTACGAGCAGTACTTC.

This clone was seen a few times. The chain recombines TRBV7-9 with TRBJ2-4, with D possibly called TRBD1 or TRBD2 (5 bases each). CDR1 is SEHNR, CDR2 FQNEAQ, per germline (reference sequence). This CDR3 has 14 residues. The V end lost 5 bases, the J end lost 6 bases, and 14 bases lay between the germline ends. The CDR3 DNA reads as TGTGCCAGCAGCAAAGGGACGGACGGAAACATTCAGTACTTC. Translated: CASSKGTDGNIQYF.

This clone was seen only a few times. The chain couples TRBV7-6 to TRBJ2-7; 8 positions match TRBD1. This CDR3 has 14 residues. J lost 6 bases, V lost 4 bases, and 8 bases had no gene match. Germline V gives CDR1 SGHVS, CDR2 FNYEAQ. The CDR3 is CASSSIGQGGEQYF. In nucleotides, the CDR3 is TGTGCCAGCAGCTCGATCGGACAGGGTGGCGAGCAGTACTTC.

This chain connects TRBV29-1 to TRBJ2-7; 7 bases fit TRBD1. V trimming: 5 bases; J trimming: 7 bases; junction bases outside the gene matches: 11. CDR3 length: 13 amino acids. The germline gives CDR1 SQVTM, CDR2 ANQGSEA. In nucleotides, the CDR3 is TGCAGCGTTCAATCTACAGGGGTGGGAGAGCAGTACTTC. It codes for CSVQSTGVGEQYF.